The 25 T cell receptor beta chains below all came from one sample that was sequenced in a study of cytomegalovirus exposure and HLA in healthy donors. Amplification used 60 Vbeta primers and 13 Jbeta primers. Profiled with immunoSEQ multiplex PCR; TCRdb holds only in-frame clones, not every one. Of 100,000 to 120,000 clones listed, 74% are singletons. The sample taken for sequencing was PBMCs. Receptors originate from a middle-aged woman in good health and CMV-seropositive.

The V gene is TRBV29-1, the J gene TRBJ2-7, with TRBD1 matching over 11 bases. The germline CDR1 and CDR2 sequences are SQVTM and ANQGSEA. The CDR3 has 13 residues. The J segment lost 4 bases and the V segment lost 7 bases, leaving 6 bases of the junction unmatched. CDR3 bases: TGCAGCGCCCGGACAGGGGGCGTTTACGAGCAGTACTTC. It translates to CSARTGGVYEQYF.

V and J are TRBV6-1 and TRBJ1-4, with TRBD1 matching over 8 bases. The V and J ends lost 0 bases and 3 bases, in that order; junction bases with no gene match: 9. Germline V gene data show CDR1 as MNHNS and CDR2 as SASEGT. The CDR3 covers 18 residues. DNA for the CDR3: TGTGCCAGCAGTGAAGCACGGACAGGGCGAGGGTCTAATGAAAAACTGTTTTTT. It encodes CASSEARTGRGSNEKLFF.

The J gene is TRBJ1-5, the V gene TRBV19; D is unclear. Trimming pared 1 base from V and 3 bases from J, leaving 13 bases between. The CDR3 is 16 residues long. Looked up from germline, CDR1 is LNHDA and CDR2 is SQIVND (reference sequence). CDR3 nucleotide sequence: TGTGCCAGTAGTATAGGAGCGGGCCCGTTCAATCAGCCCCAGCATTTT. This sequence encodes CASSIGAGPFNQPQHF.

The chain uses TRBV27 and TRBJ1-5; D is unclear. Germline V CDR1 and CDR2: MNHEY, SMNVEV (reference sequence). This CDR3 is 14 amino acids long. Between the trimmed V and J ends, which lost 4 bases and 2 bases, there was a span of 9 bases. The CDR3 bases are TGTGCCAGCAGTTCACTTCAGGGCAATCAGCCCCAGCATTTT. Translation: CASSSLQGNQPQHF.

A remark on this clone: At one boundary the junction diverges from the germline segment, which might be a read error. This chain uses TRBV28 with TRBJ2-7; the D gene is possibly TRBD1 (5 bases). The CDR3 extends over 14 amino acids. CDR1 MDHEN and CDR2 SYDVKM come from the germline V gene. In DNA, the CDR3 is TGTGCCAGCAGTCTATGGCAGGGTAGGTGCGAGCAGTACTTC. It codes for CASSLWQGRCEQYF.

In its sample, this clone was seen a few times. The gene calls are TRBV5-6 and TRBJ2-7; weak D call: TRBD2 (6 bases). The CDR3 covers 15 residues. V was pared by 6 bases and J by 1 base, with 17 bases between. The germline gives CDR1 SGHDT, CDR2 YYEEEE. The DNA of the CDR3 is TGTGCCAGCAAACTTTACCGGGACTGGTCCTACGAGCAGTACTTC. Encoded protein: CASKLYRDWSYEQYF.

V is TRBV5-4 and J is TRBJ1-6; D uncertain. V was clipped by 6 bases and J by 7 bases, with 8 bases between them. Germline CDR1 reads SGHNT; CDR2 reads YYREEE (reference sequence). The CDR3 runs 12 residues. CDR3 loop: CASTIPNSPLHF. As DNA, the CDR3 is TGTGCCAGCACTATACCGAATTCACCCCTCCACTTT.

The gene calls are TRBV9 and TRBJ2-5; D uncertain. The DNA end favors TRBJ2-7, so the J call may be wrong. The CDR3 is 17 amino acids. The germline CDR1 and CDR2 sequences are SGDLS and YYNGEE. The CDR3 reads CASSASLYPPSSYEQYF. The CDR3 DNA sequence: TGTGCCAGCAGCGCCAGCCTATATCCCCCTAGCTCCTACGAGCAGTACTTC.

The CDR3 coding sequence is TGTGCCAGCAGCTTGGCCCCAGGTTTTAATTATGGCTACACCTTC. As protein: CASSLAPGFNYGYTF. This rearrangement joins TRBV5-4 to TRBJ1-2; D is ambiguous. The CDR3 consists of 15 residues. The V and J ends lost 0 bases and 5 bases respectively, with 14 bases between them. CDR1 SGHNT and CDR2 YYREEE come from the germline V gene (reference sequence).

This clone was counted only a few times. The chain uses TRBV11-3 and TRBJ2-3; a possible D gene is TRBD2 (5 bases). V was trimmed by 7 bases and J by 3 bases, leaving 20 bases between them. The germline V gene has CDR1 SGHNT and CDR2 YENEEA. CDR3 length equals 16 residues. The CDR3 loop reads CASTSHSAPLTDTQYF. The CDR3 nucleotides are TGTGCCAGCACTTCGCATAGCGCTCCTCTGACAGATACGCAGTATTTT.

This chain joins TRBV4-1 and TRBJ1-5; possible D gene TRBD1, 6 bases. Germline CDR1 is MGHRA and CDR2 is YSYEKL. V was shortened by 1 base and J by 3 bases, with 10 bases between the two germline ends. The CDR3 has 15 amino acids. The CDR3 region is CASSQGDNTNQPQHF. CDR3 DNA sequence: TGCGCCAGCAGCCAAGGGGACAATACCAATCAGCCCCAGCATTTT.

V is TRBV7-2 and J is TRBJ2-1; maybe TRBD2 (6 bases). With 5 bases removed from V and 1 base from J, the gap between germline ends came to 15 bases. This CDR3 is 16 amino acids long. Germline V gives CDR1 SGHTA, CDR2 FQGNSA. The CDR3 region is CASSPGGSGSYNEQFF. CDR3 coding DNA: TGTGCCAGCAGCCCCGGGGGTAGTGGGTCCTACAATGAGCAGTTCTTC.

The chain has TRBV7-2 and TRBJ2-7, with TRBD1 identical over 11 bases. With V trimmed by 2 bases and J by 2 bases, 5 bases remained unmatched. In germline, CDR1 is SGHTA, CDR2 FQGNSA. This CDR3 contains 16 residues. The CDR3 region has the DNA TGTGCCAGCAGCTTAAAGGGGACAGGGGGTCCCTACGAGCAGTACTTC. This codes for CASSLKGTGGPYEQYF.

This sequence joins TRBV7-9 and TRBJ2-1; 9 nucleotides align to TRBD2. Germline loops: CDR1 SEHNR, CDR2 FQNEAQ (reference sequence). This CDR3 spans 15 amino acids. Losses at the gene ends were 0 bases for V and 3 bases for J; bases not matched to a gene: 0. The CDR3 loop reads CASSLASGGYNEQFF. DNA of the CDR3: TGTGCCAGCAGCTTAGCTAGCGGGGGCTACAATGAGCAGTTCTTC.

CDR3: CASSSKGTSGVRGETQYF. The CDR3 coding sequence is TGTGCCAGCAGCTCCAAGGGGACTAGCGGGGTTCGCGGAGAGACCCAGTACTTC. V usage is TRBV7-2 and J usage is TRBJ2-5; 13 nucleotides line up with TRBD2. The CDR3 has 18 residues. Germline trimming cut 4 bases from V and 4 bases from J; bases unmatched to any gene: 12. Per the germline V gene, CDR1 is SGHTA and CDR2 is FQGNSA. Based on the CDR3 plus reference TRBV7-2 and TRBJ2-5, the full variable domain is GAGVSQSPSNKVTEKGKDVELRCDPISGHTALYWYRQSLGQGLEFLIYFQGNSAPDKSGLPSDRFSAERTGGSVSTLTIQRTQQEDSAVYLCASSSKGTSGVRGETQYFGPGTRLLVL.

V and J are TRBV7-9 and TRBJ1-5, with unresolved D. Germline values: CDR1 SEHNR, CDR2 FQNEAQ (reference sequence). Trimming took off 4 bases at V and 0 bases at J, with 10 bases between the two ends. The CDR3 has 15 residues. The CDR3 DNA is TGTGCCAGCAGCTCGCTGGGCAGTAGCAATCAGCCCCAGCATTTT. Its protein is CASSSLGSSNQPQHF.

This clone has just a few counts. The chain employs TRBV11-2 and TRBJ1-1; 8 positions agree with TRBD1. The trim removed 4 bases at V and 8 bases at J, leaving 9 bases unmatched. The CDR3 runs 14 residues. Germline V gene sequence: CDR1 SGHAT, CDR2 FQNNGV. CDR3 protein: CASSSRTGKEEAFF. The CDR3 DNA sequence: TGTGCCAGCAGCTCTAGGACAGGGAAAGAGGAAGCTTTCTTT.

The chain carries TRBV7-6 and TRBJ1-1; TRBD1 might be the D (6 bases). V lost 5 bases and J 1 base, leaving 8 bases between the germline ends. CDR1 and CDR2 (germline): SGHVS, FNYEAQ. This CDR3 region has 13 residues. This CDR3 is CASSPRGNTEAFF. The CDR3 nucleotides read TGTGCCAGCAGCCCCAGGGGGAACACTGAAGCTTTCTTT. The entire variable domain, with the rest obtained from reference TRBV7-6 and TRBJ1-1, is as follows: GAGVSQSPRYKVTKRGQDVALRCDPISGHVSLYWYRQALGQGPEFLTYFNYEAQQDKSGLPNDRFSAERPEGSISTLTIQRTEQRDSAMYRCASSPRGNTEAFFGQGTRLTVV.

The V gene is TRBV4-2, the J gene TRBJ2-2; tentatively, D is TRBD2 (6 bases). Trimming took off 3 bases at V and 3 bases at J, with 11 bases between the two ends. Per the germline V gene, CDR1 is LGHNA and CDR2 is YNFKEQ. The CDR3 sequence is 15 residues long. The CDR3 spells CASSQAGTHTGELFF. CDR3 DNA sequence: TGTGCCAGCAGCCAGGCGGGGACCCACACCGGGGAGCTGTTTTTT.

The chain joins TRBV7-8 to TRBJ2-1, with 12 bases matching TRBD2. The CDR3 contains 18 residues. Germline V lookup: CDR1 SGHVS, CDR2 FQNEAQ. The ends lost 3 bases at V and 2 bases at J; junction bases unmatched: 8. The CDR3 DNA sequence: TGTGCCAGCAGCTTGTTGACTAGCGGGAGTTTCACCTACAATGAGCAGTTCTTC. This codes for CASSLLTSGSFTYNEQFF.

The J gene is TRBJ2-1, the V gene TRBV7-2; TRBD2 aligns across 9 bases. Germline CDR1 SGHTA, CDR2 FQGNSA. CDR3 length: 15 amino acids. Trimming at V came to 3 bases and at J to 4 bases, leaving 4 bases not matched to a gene. The chain's CDR3 is CASSFPSGEYNEQFF. CDR3 DNA: TGTGCCAGCAGCTTCCCTAGCGGGGAATACAATGAGCAGTTCTTC.

This chain uses TRBV7-9 with TRBJ2-7, with 14 bases fitting TRBD2. V dropped 5 bases and J dropped 4; count of bases not matched to a gene: 4. This CDR3 comprises 15 residues. CDR1 SEHNR and CDR2 FQNEAQ come from the germline V gene (reference sequence). The CDR3 coding sequence is TGTGCCAGCAGCCCGGGGACTAGCGGGGGTTACGAGCAGTACTTC. The encoded protein is CASSPGTSGGYEQYF.

The CDR3 DNA reads as TGCAGCGTTGGGCGGAGCTCCTACAATGAGCAGTTCTTC. It specifies CSVGRSSYNEQFF. The V and J genes are TRBV29-1 and TRBJ2-1; D unresolved. Germline CDR1 reads SQVTM; CDR2 reads ANQGSEA. The CDR3 is 13 amino acids. The V end lost 4 bases, the J end lost 0 bases, and 7 bases lay between the germline ends.

The rearrangement links TRBV7-3 to TRBJ2-3; 14 nucleotides match TRBD2. Germline-derived CDR1 and CDR2 are SGHTA and FQGTGA. This CDR3 region has 14 residues. With V trimmed by 5 bases and J by 9 bases, 4 bases remained unmatched. In DNA form, the CDR3 reads TGTGCCAGCAGCCCGTGGACTAGCGGGGGGACGCAGTATTTT. Translating it yields CASSPWTSGGTQYF.

DNA for the CDR3: TGCGCCAGCAGCCAAGGTCTCCAGGTGAACACTGAAGCTTTCTTT. Its translation is CASSQGLQVNTEAFF. This chain joins TRBV4-1 and TRBJ1-1, with unresolved D. V was trimmed by 1 base and J by 0 bases, leaving 9 bases between them. Germline lookup yields CDR1 MGHRA and CDR2 YSYEKL. The CDR3 runs 15 residues.